One and the same sample provided the 2 T cell receptor beta chains below, sequenced in a study of T cell repertoires in cytomegalovirus infection. These TCRs' antigens remain unknown. TCRdb reprocessed the reads with MiXCR, giving one entry per CDR3 protein. The table shows about 220,000 distinct CDR3 sequences, with approximately 40% occurring only once. The starting material was CD8+ T cells from cultured PBMCs, obtained from culture after CMV antigen stimulation. Source of these receptors: a human donor in good health (CMV status not recorded). Some clones in this sample may be carry-over from other donors' samples.

The rearrangement links TRBV11-2 to TRBJ2-1; 8 nucleotides match TRBD2. Per the germline V gene, CDR1 is SGHAT and CDR2 is FQNNGV. V lost 2 bases and J lost 2; bases outside the gene matches: 2. There are 15 residues in the CDR3. The CDR3 DNA sequence: TGTGCCAGCAGCTTAAAGCGGGGGCCCTACAATGAGCAGTTCTTC. This encodes CASSLKRGPYNEQFF.

The chain links TRBV7-9 to TRBJ1-5; D gene ambiguous. The CDR3 length is 15 residues. V lost 4 bases and J lost 3, with 13 bases in between. The germline CDR1 and CDR2 sequences are SEHNR and FQNEAQ (reference sequence). The CDR3 DNA is TGTGCCAGCAGCTCTTTGGACGGTTTCAATCAGCCCCAGCATTTT. Encoded protein: CASSSLDGFNQPQHF.